Presented here are 9 T cell receptor beta chains from one specimen sequenced in a study of OX40 agonist ivuxolimab in advanced cancers. Here immunoSEQ multiplex PCR was the method, and the copy in TCRdb shows in-frame clones only, minus some. Of 77,000 or so clones in the sample, 92% were seen once. The sample in question was CD4+ or CD8+ T cells sorted from blood, obtained in a trial of the OX40 agonist ivuxolimab. Every receptor here comes from an adult with an advanced solid tumor such as melanoma, head and neck, liver or kidney cancer.

The genes are TRBV6-1 and TRBJ2-5; D is uncertain. V shed 2 bases and J shed 5 bases, with 15 bases lying between them. Germline V gene sequence: CDR1 MNHNS, CDR2 SASEGT. The length of the CDR3 is 15 residues. The CDR3 DNA is TGTGCCAGCAGTGAAAATGGCGTTACGACGGAGACCCAGTACTTC. Amino acid sequence: CASSENGVTTETQYF.

V gene TRBV5-1 combines with J gene TRBJ2-4, with D possibly called TRBD1 or TRBD2 (5 bases each). This CDR3 contains 15 residues. Trimming shortened V by 4 bases and J by 3 bases, and 14 bases separated the two germline ends. Germline V CDR1 and CDR2: SGHRS, YFSETQ. For the CDR3, the DNA is TGCGCCAGCAGCCCAACCGGGGACGACAAAAACATTCAGTACTTC. Residues: CASSPTGDDKNIQYF.

The rearrangement links TRBV5-6 to TRBJ2-5, with D perhaps matching TRBD1 (6 bases). The CDR3 sequence is 14 residues long. The ends were cut back, 7 bases at V and 5 bases at J, with 18 bases in the middle. CDR1 is SGHDT, CDR2 YYEEEE, per germline. The CDR3 here is CASGPLGGSETQYF. CDR3 sequence (DNA): TGTGCCAGCGGCCCTCTAGGGGGAAGTGAGACCCAGTACTTC.

The genes are TRBV29-1 and TRBJ2-7; the D is unclear. With 6 bases removed from V and 1 base from J, the gap between germline ends came to 7 bases. The CDR3 length is 11 residues. Germline V gene data show CDR1 as SQVTM and CDR2 as ANQGSEA. CDR3 in DNA: TGCAGCGTAAGGCAGTCCTACGAGCAGTACTTC. This gives the protein CSVRQSYEQYF.

The chain carries TRBV5-1 and TRBJ1-4; TRBD1 aligns across 7 bases. CDR3 size: 16 residues. Germline values: CDR1 SGHRS, CDR2 YFSETQ. V shed 0 bases and J 7 bases; nucleotides not matched to a gene: 9. CDR3 bases: TGCGCCAGCAGCTTGGCCGGTGGGCAGGGGGGTGAAAAACTGTTTTTT. The encoded protein is CASSLAGGQGGEKLFF.

The gene calls are TRBV7-3 and TRBJ2-5, with D perhaps matching TRBD2 (6 bases). Between the trimmed V and J ends, which lost 4 bases and 1 base, there was a span of 13 bases. Germline loops: CDR1 SGHTA, CDR2 FQGTGA. The CDR3 contains 15 residues. CDR3 region: CASSSQTRVQETQYF. The DNA for the CDR3 is TGTGCCAGCAGCTCACAGACTAGAGTCCAAGAGACCCAGTACTTC.

The J gene is TRBJ1-5, the V gene TRBV9; D may be TRBD1 (6 bases). The CDR3 has 16 residues. V lost 7 bases and J 3 bases, leaving 20 bases between the germline ends. In germline, CDR1 is SGDLS, CDR2 YYNGEE. The CDR3 protein is CASAIGRGGFNQPQHF. CDR3 nucleotides: TGTGCCAGCGCTATAGGAAGGGGGGGATTCAATCAGCCCCAGCATTTT.

The chain employs TRBV27 and TRBJ2-1; no clear D. Germline lookup yields CDR1 MNHEY and CDR2 SMNVEV (reference sequence). Trimming took 5 bases from V and 0 from J, leaving 14 bases between them. CDR3 length: 16 residues. This CDR3 is CASSRLRRGSYNEQFF. The CDR3 DNA reads as TGTGCCAGCAGTCGTCTGCGGAGAGGCTCCTACAATGAGCAGTTCTTC.

This clone qualifies as medium-sized. The genes are TRBV27 and TRBJ1-1; D may be TRBD1 (6 bases). CDR3 length: 15 amino acids. CDR1 and CDR2 from the germline V gene are MNHEY and SMNVEV (reference sequence). V gave up 2 bases and J gave up 3 bases, with 13 bases separating them. CDR3 DNA sequence: TGTGCCAGCAGTTTACTCCCAGGGGCCGACACTGAAGCTTTCTTT. Translated: CASSLLPGADTEAFF.